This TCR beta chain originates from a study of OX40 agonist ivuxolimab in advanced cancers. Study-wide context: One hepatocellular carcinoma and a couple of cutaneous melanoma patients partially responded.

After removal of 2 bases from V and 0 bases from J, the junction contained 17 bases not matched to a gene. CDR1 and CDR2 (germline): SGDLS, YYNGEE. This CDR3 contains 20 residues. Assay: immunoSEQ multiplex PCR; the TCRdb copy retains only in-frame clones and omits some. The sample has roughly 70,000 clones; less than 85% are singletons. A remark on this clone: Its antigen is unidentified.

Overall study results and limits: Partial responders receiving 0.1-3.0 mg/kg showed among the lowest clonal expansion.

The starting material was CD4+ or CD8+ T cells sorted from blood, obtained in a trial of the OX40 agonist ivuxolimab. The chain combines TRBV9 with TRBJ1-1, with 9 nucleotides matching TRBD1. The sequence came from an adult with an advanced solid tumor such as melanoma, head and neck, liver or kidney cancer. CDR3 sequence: CASSVGPRITGGLLNTEAFF. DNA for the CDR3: TGTGCCAGCAGCGTGGGTCCAAGAATCACAGGGGGCTTGCTGAACACTGAAGCTTTCTTT.